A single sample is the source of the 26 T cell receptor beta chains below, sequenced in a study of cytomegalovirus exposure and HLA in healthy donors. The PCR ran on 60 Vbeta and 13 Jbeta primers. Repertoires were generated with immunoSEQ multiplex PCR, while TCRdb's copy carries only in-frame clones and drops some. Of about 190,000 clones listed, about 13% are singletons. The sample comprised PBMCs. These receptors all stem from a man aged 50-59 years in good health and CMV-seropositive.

CDR3: CASSLPGGANTEAFF. The CDR3 DNA follows: TGTGCCAGCAGCCTCCCGGGCGGGGCGAACACTGAAGCTTTCTTT. The chain is built from TRBV5-4 and TRBJ1-1, with D maybe TRBD1 (5 bases). This CDR3 region has 15 residues. Deletions cut 4 bases from V and 1 base from J, with 14 bases between. Germline values: CDR1 SGHNT, CDR2 YYREEE (reference sequence).

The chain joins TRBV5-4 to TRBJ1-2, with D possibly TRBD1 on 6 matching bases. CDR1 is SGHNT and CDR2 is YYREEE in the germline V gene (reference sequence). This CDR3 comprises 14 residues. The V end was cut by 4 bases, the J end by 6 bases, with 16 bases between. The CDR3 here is CASSPREQGHGYTF. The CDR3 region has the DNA TGTGCCAGCAGCCCAAGGGAACAGGGTCATGGCTACACCTTC.

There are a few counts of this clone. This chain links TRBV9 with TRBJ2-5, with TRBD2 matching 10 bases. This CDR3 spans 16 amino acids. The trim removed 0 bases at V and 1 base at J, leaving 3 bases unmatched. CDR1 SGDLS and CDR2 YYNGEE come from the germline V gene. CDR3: CASSVGLAGVQETQYF. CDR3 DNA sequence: TGTGCCAGCAGCGTAGGGCTAGCGGGGGTCCAAGAGACCCAGTACTTC. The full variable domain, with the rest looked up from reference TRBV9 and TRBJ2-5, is DSGVTQTPKHLITATGQRVTLRCSPRSGDLSVYWYQQSLDQGLQFLIQYYNGEERAKGNILERFSAQQFPDLHSELNLSSLELGDSALYFCASSVGLAGVQETQYFGPGTRLLVL.

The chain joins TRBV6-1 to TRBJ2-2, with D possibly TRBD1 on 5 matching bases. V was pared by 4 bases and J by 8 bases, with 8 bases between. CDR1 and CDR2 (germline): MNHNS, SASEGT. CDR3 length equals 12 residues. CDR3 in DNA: TGTGCCAGCAGTGTGGGGCCGGGGGAGCTGTTTTTT. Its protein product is CASSVGPGELFF.

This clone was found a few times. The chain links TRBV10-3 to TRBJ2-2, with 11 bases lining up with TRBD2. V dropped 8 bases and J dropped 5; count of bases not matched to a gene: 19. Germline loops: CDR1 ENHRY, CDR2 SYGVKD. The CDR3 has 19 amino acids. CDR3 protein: CAIRDTGLAEHARTGELFF. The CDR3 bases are TGTGCCATCCGAGACACGGGACTAGCGGAACACGCGAGGACCGGGGAGCTGTTTTTT.

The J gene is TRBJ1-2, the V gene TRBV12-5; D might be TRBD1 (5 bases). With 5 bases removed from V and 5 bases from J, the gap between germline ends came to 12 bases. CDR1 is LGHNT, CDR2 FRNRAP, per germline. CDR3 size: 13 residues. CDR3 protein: CASGPPGGYGYTF. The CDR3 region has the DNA TGTGCTAGTGGTCCCCCGGGGGGTTATGGCTACACCTTC.

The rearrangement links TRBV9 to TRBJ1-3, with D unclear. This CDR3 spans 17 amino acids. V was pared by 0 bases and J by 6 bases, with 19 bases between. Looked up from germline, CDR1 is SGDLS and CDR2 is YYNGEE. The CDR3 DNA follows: TGTGCCAGCAGCGTAGTCGCGGCGGAGACCTACTCAAACACCATATATTTT. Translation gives CASSVVAAETYSNTIYF.

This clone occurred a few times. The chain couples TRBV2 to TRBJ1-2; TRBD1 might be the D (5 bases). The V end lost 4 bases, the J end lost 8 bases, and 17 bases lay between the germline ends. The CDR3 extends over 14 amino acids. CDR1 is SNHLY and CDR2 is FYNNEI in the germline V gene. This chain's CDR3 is CASSVIGGVGGYTF. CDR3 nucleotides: TGTGCCAGCAGTGTCATTGGAGGGGTCGGCGGCTACACCTTC.

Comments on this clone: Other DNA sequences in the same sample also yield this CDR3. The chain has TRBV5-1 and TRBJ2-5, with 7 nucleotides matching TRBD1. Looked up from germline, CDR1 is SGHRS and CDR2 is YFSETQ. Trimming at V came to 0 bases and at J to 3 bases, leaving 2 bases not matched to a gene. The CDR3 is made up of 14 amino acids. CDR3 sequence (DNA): TGCGCCAGCAGCTTGGGACAGGGTGAAGAGACCCAGTACTTC. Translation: CASSLGQGEETQYF.

The CDR3 loop reads CASRQGRYPGELFF. In nucleotides, the CDR3 is TGTGCCAGCAGACAGGGTCGGTATCCCGGGGAGCTGTTTTTT. The chain combines TRBV11-3 with TRBJ2-2; D is possibly TRBD1 (6 bases). The CDR3 spans 14 residues. Germline lookup yields CDR1 SGHNT and CDR2 YENEEA. Trimming removed 6 bases from V and 6 bases from J, with 14 bases in between.

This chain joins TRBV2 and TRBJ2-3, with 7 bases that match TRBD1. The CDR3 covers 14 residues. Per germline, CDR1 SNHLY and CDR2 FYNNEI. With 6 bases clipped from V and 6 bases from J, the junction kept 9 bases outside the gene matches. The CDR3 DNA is TGTGCCAGCAGCTTGACAGGGATCGGGGATACGCAGTATTTT. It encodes CASSLTGIGDTQYF.

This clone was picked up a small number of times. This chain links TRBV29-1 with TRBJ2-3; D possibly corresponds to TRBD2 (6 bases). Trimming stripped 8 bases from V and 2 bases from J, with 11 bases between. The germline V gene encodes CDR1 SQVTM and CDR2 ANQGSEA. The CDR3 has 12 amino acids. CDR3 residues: CSMGLPTDTQYF. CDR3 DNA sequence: TGCAGCATGGGACTTCCCACAGATACGCAGTATTTT.

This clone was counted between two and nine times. CDR3 DNA: TGTGCCAGCAGCCCAGGGGTGGAACAAGAGACCCAGTACTTC. Protein product: CASSPGVEQETQYF. The gene calls are TRBV5-4 and TRBJ2-5; possible D gene TRBD1, 6 bases. The CDR3 totals 14 residues. V gave up 4 bases and J gave up 2 bases, with 12 bases separating them. Germline V CDR1 and CDR2: SGHNT, YYREEE (reference sequence). Complete variable domain (other parts from reference TRBV5-4 and TRBJ2-5): ETGVTQSPTHLIKTRGQQVTLRCSSQSGHNTVSWYQQALGQGPQFIFQYYREEENGRGNFPPRFSGLQFPNYSSELNVNALELDDSALYLCASSPGVEQETQYFGPGTRLLVL.

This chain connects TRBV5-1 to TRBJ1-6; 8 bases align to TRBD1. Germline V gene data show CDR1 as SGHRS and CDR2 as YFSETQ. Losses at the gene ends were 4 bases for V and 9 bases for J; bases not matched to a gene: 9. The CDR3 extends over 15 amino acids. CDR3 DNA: TGCGCCAGCAGCCCTGGGACAGGTCTTAGTTCACCCCTCCACTTT. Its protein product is CASSPGTGLSSPLHF.

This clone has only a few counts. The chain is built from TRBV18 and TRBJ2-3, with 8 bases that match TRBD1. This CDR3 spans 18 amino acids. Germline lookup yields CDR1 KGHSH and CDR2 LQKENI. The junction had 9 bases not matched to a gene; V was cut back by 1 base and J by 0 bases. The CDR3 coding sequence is TGTGCCAGCTCACCACGGGACAGGACTGGGGGTAGCACAGATACGCAGTATTTT. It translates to CASSPRDRTGGSTDTQYF. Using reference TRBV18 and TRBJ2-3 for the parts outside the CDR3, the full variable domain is NAGVMQNPRHLVRRRGQEARLRCSPMKGHSHVYWYRQLPEEGLKFMVYLQKENIIDESGMPKERFSAEFPKEGPSILRIQQVVRGDSAAYFCASSPRDRTGGSTDTQYFGPGTRLTVL.

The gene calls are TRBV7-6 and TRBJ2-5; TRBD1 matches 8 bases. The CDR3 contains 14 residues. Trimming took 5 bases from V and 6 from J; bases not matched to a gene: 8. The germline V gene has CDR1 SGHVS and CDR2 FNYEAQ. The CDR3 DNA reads TGTGCCAGCAGCCCCGGACAGGGTAGACAGACCCAGTACTTC. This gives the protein CASSPGQGRQTQYF.

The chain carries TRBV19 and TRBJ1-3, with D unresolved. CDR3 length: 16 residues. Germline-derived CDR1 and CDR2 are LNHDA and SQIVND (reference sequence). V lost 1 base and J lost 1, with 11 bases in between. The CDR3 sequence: CASSIVLGRSGNTIYF. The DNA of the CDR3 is TGTGCCAGTAGTATAGTTCTCGGCAGGTCTGGAAACACCATATATTTT. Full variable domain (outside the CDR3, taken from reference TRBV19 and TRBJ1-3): DGGITQSPKYLFRKEGQNVTLSCEQNLNHDAMYWYRQDPGQGLRLIYYSQIVNDFQKGDIAEGYSVSREKKESFPLTVTSAQKNPTAFYLCASSIVLGRSGNTIYFGEGSWLTVV.

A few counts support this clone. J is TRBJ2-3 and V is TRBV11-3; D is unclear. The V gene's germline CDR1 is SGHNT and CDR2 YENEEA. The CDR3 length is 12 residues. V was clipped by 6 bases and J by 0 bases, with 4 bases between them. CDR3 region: CASRASTDTQYF. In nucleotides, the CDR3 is TGTGCCAGCAGGGCTAGCACAGATACGCAGTATTTT.

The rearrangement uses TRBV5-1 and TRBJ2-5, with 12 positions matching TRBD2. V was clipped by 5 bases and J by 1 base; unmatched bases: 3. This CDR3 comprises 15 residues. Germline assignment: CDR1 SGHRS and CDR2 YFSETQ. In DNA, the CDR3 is TGCGCCAGCAGAGGACTAGCGGGGACCCAAGAGACCCAGTACTTC. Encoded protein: CASRGLAGTQETQYF.

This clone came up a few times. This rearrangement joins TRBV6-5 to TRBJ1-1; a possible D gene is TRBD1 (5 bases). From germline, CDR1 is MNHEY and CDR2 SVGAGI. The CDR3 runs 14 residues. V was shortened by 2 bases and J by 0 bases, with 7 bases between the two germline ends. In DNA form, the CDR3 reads TGTGCCAGCAGTTACCCAGGGATGAACACTGAAGCTTTCTTT. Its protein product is CASSYPGMNTEAFF.

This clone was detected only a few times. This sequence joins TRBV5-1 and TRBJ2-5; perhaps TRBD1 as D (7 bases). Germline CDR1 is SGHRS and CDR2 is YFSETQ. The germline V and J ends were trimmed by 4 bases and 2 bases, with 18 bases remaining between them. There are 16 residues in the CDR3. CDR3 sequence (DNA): TGCGCCAGCAGCCCCAGACAGGGACTGGGGCAAGAGACCCAGTACTTC. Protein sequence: CASSPRQGLGQETQYF.

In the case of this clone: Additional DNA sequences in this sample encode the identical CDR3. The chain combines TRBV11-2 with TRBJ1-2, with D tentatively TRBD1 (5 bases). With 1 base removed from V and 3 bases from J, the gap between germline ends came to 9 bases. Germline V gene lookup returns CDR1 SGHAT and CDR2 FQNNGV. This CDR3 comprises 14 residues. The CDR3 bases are TGTGCCAGCAGCTTAGGCCAGGGCGACTATGGCTACACCTTC. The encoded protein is CASSLGQGDYGYTF.

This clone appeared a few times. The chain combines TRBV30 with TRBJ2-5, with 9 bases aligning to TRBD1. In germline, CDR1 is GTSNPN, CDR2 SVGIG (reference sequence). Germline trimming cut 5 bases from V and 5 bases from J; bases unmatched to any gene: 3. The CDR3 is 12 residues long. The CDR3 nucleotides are TGTGCCTGGGGGACAGGGAAGGAGACCCAGTACTTC. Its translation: CAWGTGKETQYF. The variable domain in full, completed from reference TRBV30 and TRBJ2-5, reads SQTIHQWPATLVQPVGSPLSLECTVEGTSNPNLYWYRQAAGRGLQLLFYSVGIGQISSEVPQNLSASRPQDRQFILSSKKLLLSDSGFYLCAWGTGKETQYFGPGTRLLVL.

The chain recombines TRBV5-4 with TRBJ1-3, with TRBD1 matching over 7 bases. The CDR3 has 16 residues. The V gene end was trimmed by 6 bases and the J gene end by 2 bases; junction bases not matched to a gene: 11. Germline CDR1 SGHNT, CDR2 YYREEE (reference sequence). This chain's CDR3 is CASMQGGSVAGNTIYF. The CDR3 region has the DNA TGTGCCAGCATGCAGGGGGGTTCGGTAGCTGGAAACACCATATATTTT.

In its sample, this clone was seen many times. CDR3 coding DNA: TGCGCCAGCAGCCCTGAAGGGACTAGCGAAACCTTTGAGCAGTACTTC. This translates into CASSPEGTSETFEQYF. The chain uses TRBV4-3 and TRBJ2-7, with 10 positions matching TRBD2. The CDR3 length is 16 residues. CDR1 and CDR2 (germline): LGHNA, YSLEER. Trimming took 4 bases from V and 7 from J; bases not matched to a gene: 13.

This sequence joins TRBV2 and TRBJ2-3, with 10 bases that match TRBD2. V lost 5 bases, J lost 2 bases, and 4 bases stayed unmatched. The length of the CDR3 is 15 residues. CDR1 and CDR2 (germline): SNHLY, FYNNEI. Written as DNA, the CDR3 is TGTGCCAGCAGTTTAGCGGGGGGATTCACAGATACGCAGTATTTT. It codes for CASSLAGGFTDTQYF.